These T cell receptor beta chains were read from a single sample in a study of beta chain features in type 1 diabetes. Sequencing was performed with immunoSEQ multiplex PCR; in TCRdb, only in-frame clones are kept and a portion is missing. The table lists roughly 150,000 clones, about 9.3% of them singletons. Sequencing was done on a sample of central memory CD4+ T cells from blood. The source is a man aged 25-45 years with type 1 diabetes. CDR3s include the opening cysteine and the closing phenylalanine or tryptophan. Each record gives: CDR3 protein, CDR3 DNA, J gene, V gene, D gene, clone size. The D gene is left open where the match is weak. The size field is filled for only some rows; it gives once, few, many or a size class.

CDR3 protein: CASSGTLAASYNEQFF
CDR3 DNA: TGTGCCAGCAGTGGAACACTAGCGGCCTCCTACAATGAGCAGTTCTTC
J gene: TRBJ2-1
V gene: TRBV6-1
D gene: TRBD2
clone size: few

CDR3 protein: CASSLIAGGNEQFF
CDR3 DNA: TGTGCCAGCAGCTTGATAGCGGGAGGGAATGAGCAGTTCTTC
J gene: TRBJ2-1
V gene: TRBV7-2
D gene: TRBD2
clone size: .

CDR3 protein: CASSSRPSGRVQETQYF
CDR3 DNA: TGTGCCAGCAGTTCTAGGCCTAGCGGGAGGGTACAAGAGACCCAGTACTTC
J gene: TRBJ2-5
V gene: TRBV27
D gene: TRBD2
clone size: few

CDR3 protein: CASMREYPDTQYF
CDR3 DNA: TGTGCCAGCATGCGGGAGTACCCAGATACGCAGTATTTT
J gene: TRBJ2-3
V gene: TRBV6-1
D gene: TRBD2
clone size: .

CDR3 protein: CASSLGRNSYNEQFF
CDR3 DNA: TGTGCCAGCAGTTTGGGGCGGAACTCCTACAATGAGCAGTTCTTC
J gene: TRBJ2-1
V gene: TRBV6-5
D gene: .
clone size: .

CDR3 protein: CASSERHSYEQYF
CDR3 DNA: TGTGCCAGTAGTGAGCGGCACTCCTACGAGCAGTACTTC
J gene: TRBJ2-7
V gene: TRBV19
D gene: .
clone size: .

CDR3 protein: CASITTGEGNQPQHF
CDR3 DNA: TGTGCCAGCATCACCACCGGAGAAGGCAATCAGCCCCAGCATTTT
J gene: TRBJ1-5
V gene: TRBV28
D gene: .
clone size: few

CDR3 protein: CATRDSSETQYF
CDR3 DNA: TGTGCCACCAGGGACAGTTCGGAGACCCAGTACTTC
J gene: TRBJ2-5
V gene: TRBV6-5
D gene: TRBD1
clone size: few

CDR3 protein: CASSPRQDPIEAFF
CDR3 DNA: TGTGCCAGCAGCCCCCGACAGGATCCAATTGAAGCTTTCTTT
J gene: TRBJ1-1
V gene: TRBV27
D gene: .
clone size: .

CDR3 protein: CASSRTSGSQREQFF
CDR3 DNA: TGTGCCAGCAGCCGCACTAGCGGGAGTCAAAGGGAGCAGTTCTTC
J gene: TRBJ2-1
V gene: TRBV7-2
D gene: TRBD2
clone size: .

CDR3 protein: CASSFDNQETQYF
CDR3 DNA: TGTGCCAGCAGCTTTGACAACCAAGAGACCCAGTACTTC
J gene: TRBJ2-5
V gene: TRBV5-4
D gene: .
clone size: few

CDR3 protein: CASSPSYEQYF
CDR3 DNA: TGTGCCAGCAGTCCGTCCTACGAGCAGTACTTC
J gene: TRBJ2-7
V gene: TRBV2
D gene: .
clone size: .

CDR3 protein: CTSSQGTGGRQPQHF
CDR3 DNA: TGCACCAGCAGCCAGGGGACAGGGGGCAGACAGCCCCAGCATTTT
J gene: TRBJ1-5
V gene: TRBV1
D gene: .
clone size: .

CDR3 protein: CASGGLLLEQFF
CDR3 DNA: TGTGCCAGCGGGGGCCTTCTTCTTGAGCAGTTCTTC
J gene: TRBJ2-1
V gene: TRBV27
D gene: .
clone size: many

CDR3 protein: CSVDVGQGYGYTF
CDR3 DNA: TGCAGCGTTGACGTGGGGCAGGGCTATGGCTACACCTTC
J gene: TRBJ1-2
V gene: TRBV29-1
D gene: .
clone size: few

CDR3 protein: CSVAGTSRRSDEQFF
CDR3 DNA: TGCAGCGTTGCAGGGACTAGCCGACGTTCGGATGAGCAGTTCTTC
J gene: TRBJ2-1
V gene: TRBV29-1
D gene: TRBD2
clone size: .

CDR3 protein: CASSHWGQPVF
CDR3 DNA: TGTGCCAGCAGCCATTGGGGACAGCCAGTCTTC
J gene: TRBJ2-7
V gene: TRBV14
D gene: TRBD1
clone size: few

CDR3 protein: CASSPPSGDTQYF
CDR3 DNA: TGTGCCAGCTCACCACCGTCGGGGGATACGCAGTATTTT
J gene: TRBJ2-3
V gene: TRBV18
D gene: .
clone size: .

CDR3 protein: CASSVTTSDLNEQFF
CDR3 DNA: TGTGCCAGCAGTGTTACGACTAGCGACCTCAATGAGCAGTTCTTC
J gene: TRBJ2-1
V gene: TRBV28
D gene: TRBD2
clone size: few

CDR3 protein: CASSLAGAGSGGIDTQYF
CDR3 DNA: TGTGCCAGCAGCTTAGCAGGGGCCGGATCGGGAGGTATAGATACGCAGTATTTT
J gene: TRBJ2-3
V gene: TRBV7-2
D gene: TRBD2
clone size: .

CDR3 protein: CASSQDPSGTVHEQFF
CDR3 DNA: TGCGCCAGCAGCCAAGATCCTAGCGGGACCGTCCATGAGCAGTTCTTC
J gene: TRBJ2-1
V gene: TRBV4-3
D gene: TRBD2
clone size: .

CDR3 protein: CASSLAWGGENEQFF
CDR3 DNA: TGTGCCAGCAGCTTAGCGTGGGGAGGAGAGAATGAGCAGTTCTTC
J gene: TRBJ2-1
V gene: TRBV7-2
D gene: .
clone size: few

CDR3 protein: CASSLGLNQPQHF
CDR3 DNA: TGTGCCAGCAGCTTGGGACTTAATCAGCCCCAGCATTTT
J gene: TRBJ1-5
V gene: TRBV7-3
D gene: .
clone size: .

CDR3 protein: CASSLAGNAGELFF
CDR3 DNA: TGCGCCAGCAGCTTGGCAGGAAATGCCGGGGAGCTGTTTTTT
J gene: TRBJ2-2
V gene: TRBV5-1
D gene: .
clone size: few

CDR3 protein: CASSVRGLAYEQYF
CDR3 DNA: TGTGCCAGCAGTGTGCGTGGACTAGCTTACGAGCAGTACTTC
J gene: TRBJ2-7
V gene: TRBV6-5
D gene: TRBD2
clone size: few

CDR3 protein: CASSYGQGVYEQYF
CDR3 DNA: TGTGCCAGCAGTTACGGACAGGGGGTATACGAGCAGTACTTC
J gene: TRBJ2-7
V gene: TRBV6-5
D gene: TRBD1
clone size: .

CDR3 protein: CAWSASGANVLTF
CDR3 DNA: TGTGCCTGGAGTGCTTCCGGGGCCAACGTCCTGACTTTC
J gene: TRBJ2-6
V gene: TRBV30
D gene: .
clone size: few

CDR3 protein: CAWRDRRTTNEKLFF
CDR3 DNA: TGTGCCTGGAGGGACAGAAGGACAACTAATGAAAAACTGTTTTTT
J gene: TRBJ1-4
V gene: TRBV30
D gene: .
clone size: .

CDR3 protein: CASSQDEREARRSYEQYF
CDR3 DNA: TGCGCCAGCAGTCAAGATGAGCGGGAGGCGAGGAGGTCCTACGAGCAGTACTTC
J gene: TRBJ2-7
V gene: TRBV23-1
D gene: TRBD2
clone size: many

CDR3 protein: CSVERTRGPSGSFLDTQYF
CDR3 DNA: TGCAGCGTTGAAAGGACCCGGGGACCTAGCGGGAGTTTTTTAGATACGCAGTATTTT
J gene: TRBJ2-3
V gene: TRBV29-1
D gene: TRBD2
clone size: few

CDR3 protein: CASSAFETGTEAFF
CDR3 DNA: TGTGCCAGCAGTGCTTTCGAAACTGGCACTGAAGCTTTCTTT
J gene: TRBJ1-1
V gene: TRBV25-1
D gene: .
clone size: .

CDR3 protein: CASSLGRGRGNTEAFF
CDR3 DNA: TGTGCCAGCAGCTTAGGAAGGGGGCGCGGGAACACTGAAGCTTTCTTT
J gene: TRBJ1-1
V gene: TRBV7-2
D gene: TRBD1
clone size: .

CDR3 protein: CASTGLDTSGNWWKSPANTGELFF
CDR3 DNA: TGTGCCAGTACGGGGCTAGATACTAGCGGGAATTGGTGGAAGTCCCCCGCGAACACCGGGGAGCTGTTTTTT
J gene: TRBJ2-2
V gene: TRBV19
D gene: TRBD2
clone size: few

CDR3 protein: CASSGLAGVGDTQYF
CDR3 DNA: TGTGCCAGTAGTGGCCTAGCGGGAGTAGGCGATACGCAGTATTTT
J gene: TRBJ2-3
V gene: TRBV19
D gene: TRBD2
clone size: .

CDR3 protein: CASTDRVPDTEAFF
CDR3 DNA: TGTGCCAGCACCGACCGGGTCCCGGACACTGAAGCTTTCTTT
J gene: TRBJ1-1
V gene: TRBV7-2
D gene: .
clone size: .

CDR3 protein: CASSLGGTSYEQYF
CDR3 DNA: TGTGCCAGCAGCCTCGGGGGGACTTCCTACGAGCAGTACTTC
J gene: TRBJ2-7
V gene: TRBV5-4
D gene: TRBD2
clone size: few

CDR3 protein: CASTPATSSYNEQFF
CDR3 DNA: TGTGCCAGCACCCCGGCGACTAGCTCCTACAATGAGCAGTTCTTC
J gene: TRBJ2-1
V gene: TRBV7-2
D gene: .
clone size: .

CDR3 protein: CASSPQGARGYTF
CDR3 DNA: TGTGCCAGCAGCCCCCAGGGGGCGCGAGGCTACACCTTC
J gene: TRBJ1-2
V gene: TRBV7-9
D gene: TRBD1
clone size: .

CDR3 protein: CASSSGISGANVLTF
CDR3 DNA: TGTGCCAGCAGTTCCGGTATATCTGGGGCCAACGTCCTGACTTTC
J gene: TRBJ2-6
V gene: TRBV6-6
D gene: .
clone size: few

CDR3 protein: CASSQDGLGTDTQYF
CDR3 DNA: TGTGCCAGCAGCCAAGACGGACTAGGCACAGATACGCAGTATTTT
J gene: TRBJ2-3
V gene: TRBV4-2
D gene: TRBD2
clone size: .

CDR3 protein: CASSAQGLAGGASYEQYF
CDR3 DNA: TGTGCCAGCTCGGCCCAGGGACTAGCGGGAGGTGCCTCCTACGAGCAGTACTTC
J gene: TRBJ2-7
V gene: TRBV18
D gene: TRBD2
clone size: .

CDR3 protein: CASSLALSGANVLTF
CDR3 DNA: TGTGCCAGCAGCTTAGCGTTATCTGGGGCCAACGTCCTGACTTTC
J gene: TRBJ2-6
V gene: TRBV7-2
D gene: .
clone size: few

CDR3 protein: CASSPQRGSGTGELFF
CDR3 DNA: TGTGCCAGCAGCCCTCAACGCGGGAGTGGAACCGGGGAGCTGTTTTTT
J gene: TRBJ2-2
V gene: TRBV5-4
D gene: TRBD2
clone size: .

CDR3 protein: CASSLAASGHTQYF
CDR3 DNA: TGTGCCAGCAGCTTGGCGGCTAGCGGGCATACGCAGTATTTT
J gene: TRBJ2-3
V gene: TRBV5-6
D gene: TRBD2
clone size: .

CDR3 protein: CASRPGCGGQDSNQPQHF
CDR3 DNA: TGTGCAAGTCGCCCAGGGTGTGGCGGACAGGATAGCAATCAGCCCCAGCATTTT
J gene: TRBJ1-5
V gene: TRBV12-2
D gene: .
clone size: few

CDR3 protein: CASSPHGQGRNQPQHF
CDR3 DNA: TGTGCCAGCAGTCCACATGGACAGGGACGCAATCAGCCCCAGCATTTT
J gene: TRBJ1-5
V gene: TRBV28
D gene: TRBD1
clone size: .

CDR3 protein: CASSPWSDGYTF
CDR3 DNA: TGTGCCAGCTCACCGTGGAGTGATGGCTACACCTTC
J gene: TRBJ1-2
V gene: TRBV18
D gene: .
clone size: .

CDR3 protein: CASSPQGGWSTGELFF
CDR3 DNA: TGTGCCAGCAGCCCACAGGGTGGGTGGTCCACCGGGGAGCTGTTTTTT
J gene: TRBJ2-2
V gene: TRBV7-2
D gene: .
clone size: .

CDR3 protein: CASSLGGTSGKYNEQFF
CDR3 DNA: TGTGCCAGCAGCCTAGGGGGGACTAGCGGGAAGTACAATGAGCAGTTCTTC
J gene: TRBJ2-1
V gene: TRBV9
D gene: TRBD2
clone size: .

CDR3 protein: CATGENYGYTF
CDR3 DNA: TGTGCCACCGGGGAAAACTATGGCTACACCTTC
J gene: TRBJ1-2
V gene: TRBV6-6
D gene: .
clone size: .

CDR3 protein: CASSVSAGDKNIQYF
CDR3 DNA: TGTGCCAGCAGCGTAAGCGCGGGTGACAAAAACATTCAGTACTTC
J gene: TRBJ2-4
V gene: TRBV7-3
D gene: .
clone size: .

CDR3 protein: CASSPPILAGVYTGELFF
CDR3 DNA: TGTGCCAGCTCACCACCGATACTAGCGGGAGTCTACACCGGGGAGCTGTTTTTT
J gene: TRBJ2-2
V gene: TRBV18
D gene: TRBD2
clone size: .

CDR3 protein: CASSLQGPGANVLTF
CDR3 DNA: TGCGCCAGCAGCCTACAGGGTCCAGGGGCCAACGTCCTGACTTTC
J gene: TRBJ2-6
V gene: TRBV5-1
D gene: .
clone size: few

CDR3 protein: CASTEGVRQPQHF
CDR3 DNA: TGTGCCAGCACCGAGGGGGTACGTCAGCCCCAGCATTTT
J gene: TRBJ1-5
V gene: TRBV2
D gene: .
clone size: .

CDR3 protein: CASSPTGEDYGYTF
CDR3 DNA: TGCGCCAGCAGCCCAACAGGGGAGGACTATGGCTACACCTTC
J gene: TRBJ1-2
V gene: TRBV5-1
D gene: TRBD1
clone size: .

CDR3 protein: CAWSTGSGNTIYF
CDR3 DNA: TGTGCCTGGAGCACAGGGTCTGGAAACACCATATATTTT
J gene: TRBJ1-3
V gene: TRBV30
D gene: .
clone size: .

CDR3 protein: CASSWGGPRSYNEQFF
CDR3 DNA: TGTGCCAGCAGTTGGGGGGGCCCCCGCTCCTACAATGAGCAGTTCTTC
J gene: TRBJ2-1
V gene: TRBV6-6
D gene: .
clone size: few

CDR3 protein: CASSQDARRRRNEQFF
CDR3 DNA: TGTGCCAGCAGCCAAGACGCGCGGAGGAGAAGAAATGAGCAGTTCTTC
J gene: TRBJ2-1
V gene: TRBV4-2
D gene: .
clone size: few

CDR3 protein: CSVAPTGGASYEQYF
CDR3 DNA: TGCAGCGTTGCACCAACAGGGGGCGCCTCCTACGAGCAGTACTTC
J gene: TRBJ2-7
V gene: TRBV29-1
D gene: TRBD1
clone size: few

CDR3 protein: CSVEGQKTSTDTQYF
CDR3 DNA: TGCAGCGTTGAGGGACAGAAGACTAGCACAGATACGCAGTATTTT
J gene: TRBJ2-3
V gene: TRBV29-1
D gene: TRBD1
clone size: .